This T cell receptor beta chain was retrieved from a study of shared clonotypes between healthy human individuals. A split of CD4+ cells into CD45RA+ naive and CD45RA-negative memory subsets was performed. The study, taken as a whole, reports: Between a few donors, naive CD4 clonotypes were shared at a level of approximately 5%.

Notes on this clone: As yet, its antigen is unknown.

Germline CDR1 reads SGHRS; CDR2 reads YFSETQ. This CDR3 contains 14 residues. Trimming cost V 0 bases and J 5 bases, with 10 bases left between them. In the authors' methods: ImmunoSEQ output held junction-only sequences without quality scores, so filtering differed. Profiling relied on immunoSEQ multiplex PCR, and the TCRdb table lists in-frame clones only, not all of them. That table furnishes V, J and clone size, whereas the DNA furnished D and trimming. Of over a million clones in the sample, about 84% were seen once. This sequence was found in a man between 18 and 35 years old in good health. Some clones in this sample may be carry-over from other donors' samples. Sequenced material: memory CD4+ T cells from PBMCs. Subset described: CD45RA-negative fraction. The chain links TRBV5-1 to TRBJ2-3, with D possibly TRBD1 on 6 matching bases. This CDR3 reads CASSLEGQQDTQYF. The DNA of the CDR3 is TGCGCCAGCAGCTTGGAAGGACAGCAAGATACGCAGTATTTT.